This is a list of T cell receptor beta chains from one sample in a study of OX40 agonist ivuxolimab in advanced cancers. TCRdb's copy holds only in-frame clones and misses some; the assay was immunoSEQ multiplex PCR. In the table there are roughly 51,000 clones, approximately 85% of which are singletons. The material was CD4+ or CD8+ T cells sorted from blood, obtained in a trial of the OX40 agonist ivuxolimab. The receptors shown here come from an adult with an advanced solid tumor such as melanoma, head and neck, liver or kidney cancer. CDR3s include the opening cysteine and the closing phenylalanine or tryptophan. D genes are given only for firm matches. Rows give clone size only sometimes, using once, few, many, or a class for an expanded clone.

D gene: .; clone size: .; V gene: TRBV13; CDR3 length: 15; J gene: TRBJ1-1; CDR3 protein: CASSNRVSMNTEAFF; CDR3 DNA: TGTGCCAGCAGCAACAGGGTGTCGATGAACACTGAAGCTTTCTTT
D gene: TRBD1; clone size: .; V gene: TRBV30; CDR3 length: 13; J gene: TRBJ2-5; CDR3 protein: CAWSSTGVETQYF; CDR3 DNA: TGTGCCTGGAGTTCGACAGGGGTAGAGACCCAGTACTTC
D gene: .; clone size: .; V gene: TRBV10-1; CDR3 length: 13; J gene: TRBJ2-5; CDR3 protein: CASKSDNQETQYF; CDR3 DNA: TGCGCCAGCAAATCGGACAACCAAGAGACCCAGTACTTC
D gene: .; clone size: .; V gene: TRBV29-1; CDR3 length: 13; J gene: TRBJ1-1; CDR3 protein: CSVGGGSYTEAFF; CDR3 DNA: TGCAGCGTTGGGGGCGGGAGCTACACTGAAGCTTTCTTT
D gene: .; clone size: .; V gene: TRBV19; CDR3 length: 15; J gene: TRBJ2-3; CDR3 protein: CASSPDPGSTDTQYF; CDR3 DNA: TGTGCCAGTAGCCCCGACCCAGGGAGCACAGATACGCAGTATTTT
D gene: .; clone size: .; V gene: TRBV5-6; CDR3 length: 15; J gene: TRBJ1-3; CDR3 protein: CASSSDSDFGNTIYF; CDR3 DNA: TGTGCCAGCAGCTCTGACAGTGACTTTGGAAACACCATATATTTT
D gene: .; clone size: .; V gene: TRBV29-1; CDR3 length: 15; J gene: TRBJ2-3; CDR3 protein: CSVDPKGASTDTQYF; CDR3 DNA: TGCAGCGTTGACCCCAAAGGGGCCTCCACAGATACGCAGTATTTT
D gene: TRBD1; clone size: .; V gene: TRBV5-6; CDR3 length: 14; J gene: TRBJ2-2; CDR3 protein: CASSWTGIPGELFF; CDR3 DNA: TGTGCCAGCAGTTGGACAGGGATCCCCGGGGAGCTGTTTTTT
D gene: .; clone size: .; V gene: TRBV6-1; CDR3 length: 17; J gene: TRBJ2-4; CDR3 protein: CASSEIWQGRTKNIQYF; CDR3 DNA: TGTGCCAGCAGTGAAATTTGGCAGGGGCGGACCAAAAACATTCAGTACTTC
D gene: .; clone size: .; V gene: TRBV20-1; CDR3 length: 11; J gene: TRBJ2-1; CDR3 protein: CSAAPGLEWFF; CDR3 DNA: TGCAGTGCCGCACCTGGCCTAGAATGGTTCTTC
D gene: .; clone size: .; V gene: TRBV4-1; CDR3 length: 17; J gene: TRBJ1-2; CDR3 protein: CASSQSESDSTLYGYTF; CDR3 DNA: TGCGCCAGCAGCCAGAGTGAATCCGACAGCACACTCTATGGCTACACCTTC
D gene: .; clone size: .; V gene: TRBV29-1; CDR3 length: 12; J gene: TRBJ2-7; CDR3 protein: CSVKGGIYEQYF; CDR3 DNA: TGCAGCGTCAAAGGGGGGATCTACGAGCAGTACTTC
D gene: TRBD1; clone size: .; V gene: TRBV28; CDR3 length: 15; J gene: TRBJ2-1; CDR3 protein: CASSLTGQSYNEQFF; CDR3 DNA: TGTGCCAGCAGTCTTACGGGACAGTCGTACAATGAGCAGTTCTTC
D gene: .; clone size: few; V gene: TRBV19; CDR3 length: 13; J gene: TRBJ1-1; CDR3 protein: CASSTTWDTEAFF; CDR3 DNA: TGTGCCAGTAGTACGACTTGGGACACTGAAGCTTTCTTT
D gene: TRBD2; clone size: .; V gene: TRBV29-1; CDR3 length: 16; J gene: TRBJ2-1; CDR3 protein: CSVEIWTSGGANEQFF; CDR3 DNA: TGCAGCGTTGAAATTTGGACTAGCGGGGGGGCCAATGAGCAGTTCTTC
D gene: .; clone size: .; V gene: TRBV27; CDR3 length: 14; J gene: TRBJ1-1; CDR3 protein: CASKVGQLNTEAFF; CDR3 DNA: TGTGCCAGCAAGGTCGGACAGTTGAACACTGAAGCTTTCTTT
D gene: .; clone size: .; V gene: TRBV7-6; CDR3 length: 13; J gene: TRBJ1-5; CDR3 protein: CASTLGGNQPQHF; CDR3 DNA: TGTGCCAGCACCCTGGGGGGCAATCAGCCCCAGCATTTT
D gene: .; clone size: .; V gene: TRBV6-5; CDR3 length: 13; J gene: TRBJ1-1; CDR3 protein: CASRIEMNTEAFF; CDR3 DNA: TGTGCCAGCAGGATCGAGATGAACACTGAAGCTTTCTTT
D gene: .; clone size: .; V gene: TRBV6-4; CDR3 length: 12; J gene: TRBJ1-2; CDR3 protein: CASIPGDYGYTF; CDR3 DNA: TGTGCCAGCATCCCGGGGGACTATGGCTACACCTTC
D gene: .; clone size: .; V gene: TRBV6-6; CDR3 length: 14; J gene: TRBJ2-2; CDR3 protein: CASSSIHRFGELFF; CDR3 DNA: TGTGCCAGCAGTTCAATTCACAGGTTCGGGGAGCTGTTTTTT
D gene: TRBD1; clone size: .; V gene: TRBV9; CDR3 length: 16; J gene: TRBJ2-5; CDR3 protein: CASSVTNGQGWETQYF; CDR3 DNA: TGTGCCAGCAGCGTCACCAACGGACAGGGGTGGGAGACCCAGTACTTC
D gene: .; clone size: .; V gene: TRBV7-9; CDR3 length: 16; J gene: TRBJ1-2; CDR3 protein: CASDTAEGTTYYGYTF; CDR3 DNA: TGTGCCAGCGATACTGCCGAAGGGACAACCTACTATGGCTACACCTTC
D gene: .; clone size: medium-sized; V gene: TRBV7-3; CDR3 length: 15; J gene: TRBJ2-3; CDR3 protein: CASSAVTGETDTQYF; CDR3 DNA: TGTGCCAGCAGCGCTGTCACGGGAGAGACAGATACGCAGTATTTT
D gene: .; clone size: .; V gene: TRBV10-1; CDR3 length: 15; J gene: TRBJ2-5; CDR3 protein: CASSERRGREETQYF; CDR3 DNA: TGCGCCAGCAGTGAGCGGAGGGGCAGGGAAGAGACCCAGTACTTC
D gene: .; clone size: .; V gene: TRBV9; CDR3 length: 18; J gene: TRBJ2-1; CDR3 protein: CASSVGAHLRSSYNEQFF; CDR3 DNA: TGTGCCAGCAGCGTAGGTGCCCATTTACGGAGCTCCTACAATGAGCAGTTCTTC
D gene: .; clone size: .; V gene: TRBV18; CDR3 length: 13; J gene: TRBJ2-7; CDR3 protein: CASSPPAAYEQYF; CDR3 DNA: TGTGCCAGCTCACCACCAGCCGCCTACGAGCAGTACTTC
D gene: .; clone size: .; V gene: TRBV20-1; CDR3 length: 11; J gene: TRBJ2-2; CDR3 protein: CSALSTGELFF; CDR3 DNA: TGCAGTGCTTTGAGCACCGGGGAGCTGTTTTTT
D gene: .; clone size: .; V gene: TRBV4-2; CDR3 length: 16; J gene: TRBJ1-3; CDR3 protein: CASSQDFGLLGNTIYF; CDR3 DNA: TGTGCCAGCAGCCAAGATTTCGGACTCCTAGGAAACACCATATATTTT
D gene: .; clone size: once; V gene: TRBV4-1; CDR3 length: 15; J gene: TRBJ1-2; CDR3 protein: CASSLLRDIRYGYTF; CDR3 DNA: TGCGCCAGCAGCCTACTCCGGGACATACGCTATGGCTACACCTTC
D gene: .; clone size: .; V gene: TRBV2; CDR3 length: 13; J gene: TRBJ1-2; CDR3 protein: CASRTAENYGYTF; CDR3 DNA: TGTGCCTCCAGGACCGCTGAGAACTATGGCTACACCTTC
D gene: .; clone size: .; V gene: TRBV5-6; CDR3 length: 13; J gene: TRBJ2-1; CDR3 protein: CASSLELGGEQFF; CDR3 DNA: TGTGCCAGCAGCTTGGAATTGGGAGGTGAGCAGTTCTTC
D gene: .; clone size: .; V gene: TRBV29-1; CDR3 length: 11; J gene: TRBJ2-1; CDR3 protein: CSVEGLEEQFF; CDR3 DNA: TGCAGCGTTGAGGGCCTGGAAGAGCAGTTCTTC
D gene: .; clone size: .; V gene: TRBV5-1; CDR3 length: 15; J gene: TRBJ2-7; CDR3 protein: CASSLSMGRALEQYF; CDR3 DNA: TGCGCCAGCAGCCTCTCCATGGGCAGAGCTCTCGAGCAGTACTTC
D gene: .; clone size: .; V gene: TRBV28; CDR3 length: 14; J gene: TRBJ1-5; CDR3 protein: CASNFRGANQPQHF; CDR3 DNA: TGTGCCAGCAATTTTAGGGGGGCCAATCAGCCCCAGCATTTT
D gene: .; clone size: .; V gene: TRBV21-1; CDR3 length: 18; J gene: TRBJ1-3; CDR3 protein: CASSKRGTGQPRGNTIYF; CDR3 DNA: TGTGCCAGCAGCAAAAGGGGGACCGGACAGCCAAGGGGAAACACCATATATTTT
D gene: .; clone size: .; V gene: TRBV7-3; CDR3 length: 14; J gene: TRBJ2-5; CDR3 protein: CASSLIGGQETQYF; CDR3 DNA: TGTGCCAGCAGCTTAATTGGGGGACAAGAGACCCAGTACTTC
D gene: .; clone size: .; V gene: TRBV29-1; CDR3 length: 13; J gene: TRBJ2-4; CDR3 protein: CSVDRGPGNIQYF; CDR3 DNA: TGCAGCGTTGATCGGGGGCCGGGAAACATTCAGTACTTC
D gene: TRBD1; clone size: .; V gene: TRBV6-6; CDR3 length: 14; J gene: TRBJ2-7; CDR3 protein: CASSDTQGTYEQYF; CDR3 DNA: TGTGCCAGCAGCGATACACAGGGGACCTACGAGCAGTACTTC
D gene: .; clone size: .; V gene: TRBV2; CDR3 length: 13; J gene: TRBJ2-7; CDR3 protein: CAISGPGSYEQYF; CDR3 DNA: TGTGCCATATCCGGGCCAGGCTCCTACGAGCAGTACTTC
D gene: TRBD2; clone size: .; V gene: TRBV9; CDR3 length: 16; J gene: TRBJ2-1; CDR3 protein: CASSAHAGGRENEQFF; CDR3 DNA: TGTGCCAGCAGCGCTCACGCGGGGGGCCGGGAGAATGAGCAGTTCTTC
D gene: TRBD1; clone size: once; V gene: TRBV28; CDR3 length: 18; J gene: TRBJ1-1; CDR3 protein: CASSLPGTGGFRNTEAFF; CDR3 DNA: TGTGCCAGCAGTTTACCCGGGACAGGGGGCTTTCGGAACACTGAAGCTTTCTTT